This record covers a single T cell receptor beta chain. Its antigen is currently unknown. The germline CDR1 and CDR2 sequences are MGHRA and YSYEKL. V gave up 1 base and J gave up 2 bases, with 9 bases separating them. This CDR3 comprises 15 residues. This entry is derived from a study of T-cell memory formation after mild COVID-19. Each CDR3 protein gets one entry after TCRdb re-called the 5' RACE reads with MiXCR. This sample has a few hundred thousand distinct CDR3 sequences, with 14% found just once. Study findings and constraints: Clones contracting across day 15 to 85 had a balanced CD4/CD8 profile; later expanding clones leaned CD4+. Researchers report contracting CD4+ clones mostly in CM and EM, with CD8+ clones in EMRA.

The TCR comes from a man younger than 30 who had mild COVID-19 (a few samples of this study predate the infection). Cell type and time point are not known. This sequence joins TRBV4-1 and TRBJ1-3, with D perhaps TRBD1 (6 bases). What was sequenced was PBMCs or a T cell subset sorted from them (not recorded which). CDR3 coding DNA: TGCGCCAGCAGCCAAGCGGGGGGGCCTGGAAACACCATATATTTT. Its translation: CASSQAGGPGNTIYF.